The 7 T cell receptor beta chains presented below share a single source sample, sequenced in a study of early stage breast cancer tumors. TCRdb keeps only in-frame clones here, not all; method: immunoSEQ multiplex PCR. The sample records about 36,000 clones, roughly 70% being singletons. Sequencing was performed on blood. The receptor source for this set is a person aged 55 to 75 with breast cancer.

The V call is TRBV6-1, the J call TRBJ2-2, with 9 bases identical to TRBD1. This CDR3 spans 15 amino acids. Losses at the gene ends were 2 bases for V and 6 bases for J; bases not matched to a gene: 4. Germline V gene data show CDR1 as MNHNS and CDR2 as SASEGT. CDR3 region: CASSESGTGPGELFF. The CDR3 DNA follows: TGTGCCAGCAGTGAATCCGGGACAGGGCCCGGGGAGCTGTTTTTT.

The V call is TRBV11-2, the J call TRBJ2-7; D is possibly TRBD1 or TRBD2 (6 bases each). The CDR3 extends over 14 amino acids. V was clipped by 5 bases and J by 4 bases, with 15 bases between them. Germline V gene lookup returns CDR1 SGHAT and CDR2 FQNNGV. The CDR3 sequence: CASSAGTSIYEQYF. CDR3 bases: TGTGCCAGCAGCGCGGGGACATCAATTTACGAGCAGTACTTC.

The chain couples TRBV10-3 to TRBJ2-3; a weak D match, TRBD2 (5 bases). The CDR3 extends over 14 amino acids. Germline V lookup: CDR1 ENHRY, CDR2 SYGVKD. V lost 10 bases and J 5 bases, leaving 19 bases between the germline ends. DNA of the CDR3: TGTGCCACCTGGACTGCTCAAACGGGAGATACGCAGTATTTT. Encoded protein: CATWTAQTGDTQYF.

The chain links TRBV15 to TRBJ2-5, with unresolved D. The CDR3 is 14 residues long. The V gene's germline CDR1 is LNHNV and CDR2 YYDKDF (reference sequence). Trimming took off 3 bases at V and 3 bases at J, with 11 bases between the two ends. The CDR3 DNA is TGTGCCACCAGCAGTTTCGTGATCGAAGAGACCCAGTACTTC. Protein sequence: CATSSFVIEETQYF.

The chain links TRBV28 to TRBJ1-4; 9 positions match TRBD1. Per germline, CDR1 MDHEN and CDR2 SYDVKM. CDR3 length equals 13 residues. The J segment lost 6 bases and the V segment lost 8 bases, leaving 4 bases of the junction unmatched. The CDR3 region is CASHRGQDEKLFF. CDR3 bases: TGTGCCAGCCACAGGGGGCAGGATGAAAAACTGTTTTTT.

The CDR3 coding sequence is TGTGCCAGCAGCTTAACTAACCTACTAGCGGGCCAATACGAGCAGTACTTC. The encoded protein is CASSLTNLLAGQYEQYF. J is TRBJ2-7 and V is TRBV7-2, with 9 bases identical to TRBD2. The CDR3 has 17 amino acids. Germline V CDR1 and CDR2: SGHTA, FQGNSA. V lost 2 bases, J lost 4 bases, and 12 bases stayed unmatched.

The chain links TRBV5-1 to TRBJ2-1; 7 bases are shared with TRBD1. The CDR3 has 16 residues. Germline V CDR1 and CDR2: SGHRS, YFSETQ. Trimming cost V 3 bases and J 7 bases; bases outside gene matches: 13. The CDR3 nucleotides read TGCGCCAGCAGCTCCCCGGTAGACAGGGATGGGAATGAGCAGTTCTTC. It is translated as CASSSPVDRDGNEQFF.